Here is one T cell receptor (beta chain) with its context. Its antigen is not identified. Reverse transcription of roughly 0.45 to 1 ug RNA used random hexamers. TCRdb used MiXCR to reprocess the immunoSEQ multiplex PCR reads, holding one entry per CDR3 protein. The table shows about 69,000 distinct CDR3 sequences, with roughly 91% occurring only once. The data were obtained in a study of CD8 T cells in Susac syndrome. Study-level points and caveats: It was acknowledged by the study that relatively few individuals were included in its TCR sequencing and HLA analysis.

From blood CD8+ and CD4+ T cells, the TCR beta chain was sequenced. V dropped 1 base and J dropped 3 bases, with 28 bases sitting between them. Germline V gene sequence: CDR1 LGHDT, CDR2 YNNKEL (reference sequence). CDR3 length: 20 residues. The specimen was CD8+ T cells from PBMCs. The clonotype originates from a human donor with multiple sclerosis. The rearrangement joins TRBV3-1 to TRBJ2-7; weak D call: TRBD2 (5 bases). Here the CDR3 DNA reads TGTGCCAGCAGCCAAGTCCCTGGGCCTCCGGGCCGGGATCCCGACTACGAGCAGTACTTC. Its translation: CASSQVPGPPGRDPDYEQYF.